This T cell receptor beta chain was observed in a study of CD8+CD57+ T cells in acquired aplastic anemia. The wider study: Healthy donor CD4+ cell samples had a mean of roughly 9.8 million reads. Study conclusions and caveats: Researchers report that fewer than 35 CD8+ CDR3 sequences appeared in both patients and controls.

At least ten counts were recorded for this clonotype. Its antigen is undetermined. TCR beta VDJ and CDR3 were profiled, and genomic DNA was the template. MiXCR was run by TCRdb on the reads, yielding one entry per CDR3 protein. The table lists 200,000 to 250,000 distinct CDR3 sequences, approximately 35% of them singletons. Germline V gene data show CDR1 as MNHEY and CDR2 as SVGAGI. The CDR3 contains 12 residues. V was clipped by 6 bases and J by 6 bases; unmatched bases: 5. This clonotype was obtained from a human donor in good health, serving as a control. The sample was sorted CD4+, CD8+, or CD8+CD57+ T cells (not recorded which) from PBMCs. The V and J genes are TRBV6-5 and TRBJ2-7; 7 nucleotides line up with TRBD1. CDR3 region: CASRRTGAEQYF. Written as DNA, the CDR3 is TGTGCCAGCAGGCGAACAGGGGCCGAGCAGTACTTC.